This T cell receptor beta chain was obtained from a study of read filtering for tumor transcriptome and immune sequencing. Many counts were recorded for this clonotype. The library was built from around 0.4 ug RNA with molecular barcoded adaptors for alpha/delta and beta/gamma chains. TCRdb reprocessed the reads via MiXCR and lists one record per CDR3 protein. The top ten clones hold approximately 34% of a sample with 30,000 to 40,000 distinct CDR3 sequences, over 9.5% of them seen once. The TCR originated in a donor at least 40 years old with multiple myeloma. Sequencing was performed on a population of CD138-negative cells sorted from bone marrow.

The CDR3 reads CASSIRGRELFF. CDR3 bases: TGTGCCAGCAGCATTCGAGGGCGAGAACTGTTTTTT. This chain uses TRBV12-3 or TRBV12-4 with TRBJ1-4; no definite D call. The CDR3 loop spans 12 amino acids. The V gene lost 6 bases and the J gene lost 12 bases, with 14 bases spanning the gap.